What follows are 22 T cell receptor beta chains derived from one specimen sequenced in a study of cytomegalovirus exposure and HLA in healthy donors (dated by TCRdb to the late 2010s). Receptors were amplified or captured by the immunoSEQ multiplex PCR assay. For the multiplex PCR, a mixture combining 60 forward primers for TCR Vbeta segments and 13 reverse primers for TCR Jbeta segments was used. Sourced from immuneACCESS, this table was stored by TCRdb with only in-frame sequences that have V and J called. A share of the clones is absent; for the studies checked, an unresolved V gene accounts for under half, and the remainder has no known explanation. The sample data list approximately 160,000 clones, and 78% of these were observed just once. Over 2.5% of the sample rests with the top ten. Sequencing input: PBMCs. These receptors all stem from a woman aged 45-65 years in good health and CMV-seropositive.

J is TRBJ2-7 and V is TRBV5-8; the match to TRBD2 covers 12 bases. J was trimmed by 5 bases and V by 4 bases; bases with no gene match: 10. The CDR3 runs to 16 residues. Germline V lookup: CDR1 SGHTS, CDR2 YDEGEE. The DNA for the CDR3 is TGTGCCAGCAGCCGCTACCGACTAGCGGGAGAAAACGAGCAGTACTTC. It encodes CASSRYRLAGENEQYF.

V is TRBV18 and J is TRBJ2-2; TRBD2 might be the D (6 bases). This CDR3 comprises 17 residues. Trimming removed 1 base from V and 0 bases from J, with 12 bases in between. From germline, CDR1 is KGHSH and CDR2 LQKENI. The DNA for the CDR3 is TGTGCCAGCTCACCACGGAGGGCGCCCGCGAACACCGGGGAGCTGTTTTTT. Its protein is CASSPRRAPANTGELFF.

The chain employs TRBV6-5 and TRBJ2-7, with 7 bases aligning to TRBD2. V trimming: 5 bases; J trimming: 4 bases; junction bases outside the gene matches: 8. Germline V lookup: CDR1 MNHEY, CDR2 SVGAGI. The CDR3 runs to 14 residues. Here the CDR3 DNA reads TGTGCCAGCAGTCCCAGGCGCGGGAGTTACGAGCAGTACTTC. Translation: CASSPRRGSYEQYF.

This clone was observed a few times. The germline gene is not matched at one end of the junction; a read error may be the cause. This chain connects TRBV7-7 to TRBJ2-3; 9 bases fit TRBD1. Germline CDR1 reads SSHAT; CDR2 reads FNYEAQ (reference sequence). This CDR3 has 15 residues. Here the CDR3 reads CASSPDRGSTDTQYF. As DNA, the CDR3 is TGTGCTAGCAGCCCGGACAGGGGCTCCACAGATACGCAGTATTTT. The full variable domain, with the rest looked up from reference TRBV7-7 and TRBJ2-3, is GAGVSQSPRYKVTKRGQDVTLRCDPISSHATLYWYQQALGQGPEFLTYFNYEAQPDKSGLPSDRFSAERPEGSISTLTIQRTEQRDSAMYRCASSPDRGSTDTQYFGPGTRLTVL.

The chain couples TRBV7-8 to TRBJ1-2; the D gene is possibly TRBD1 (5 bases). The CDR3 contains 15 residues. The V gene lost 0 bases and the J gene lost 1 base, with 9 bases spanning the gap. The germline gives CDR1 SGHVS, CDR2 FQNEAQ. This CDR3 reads CASSLARRGNYGYTF. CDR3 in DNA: TGTGCCAGCAGCTTAGCGCGAAGGGGTAACTATGGCTACACCTTC.

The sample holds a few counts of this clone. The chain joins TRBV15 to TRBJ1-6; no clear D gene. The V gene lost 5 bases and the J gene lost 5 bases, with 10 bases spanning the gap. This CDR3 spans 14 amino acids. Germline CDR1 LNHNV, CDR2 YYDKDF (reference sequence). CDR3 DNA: TGTGCCACCAGCCTCAGGAACGATAATTCACCCCTCCACTTT. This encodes CATSLRNDNSPLHF.

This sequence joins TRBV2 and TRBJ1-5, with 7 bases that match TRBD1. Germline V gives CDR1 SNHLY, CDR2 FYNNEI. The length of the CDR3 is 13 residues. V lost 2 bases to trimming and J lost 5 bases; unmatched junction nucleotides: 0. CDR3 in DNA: TGTGCCAGCAGTGAACAGGGGGATCAGCCCCAGCATTTT. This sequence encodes CASSEQGDQPQHF.

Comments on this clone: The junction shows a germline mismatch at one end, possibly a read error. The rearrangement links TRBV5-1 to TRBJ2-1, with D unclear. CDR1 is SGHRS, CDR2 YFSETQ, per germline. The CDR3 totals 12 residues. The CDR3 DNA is TGCGCCAGCAGTTTGGTAGAGGATGAGCAGTTCTTC. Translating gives CASSLVEDEQFF.

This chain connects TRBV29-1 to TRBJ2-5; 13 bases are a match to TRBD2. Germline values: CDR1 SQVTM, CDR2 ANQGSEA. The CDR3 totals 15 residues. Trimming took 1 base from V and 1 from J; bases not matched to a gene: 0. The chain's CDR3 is CSVEGTSGGQETQYF. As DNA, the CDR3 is TGCAGCGTTGAAGGGACTAGCGGGGGCCAAGAGACCCAGTACTTC.

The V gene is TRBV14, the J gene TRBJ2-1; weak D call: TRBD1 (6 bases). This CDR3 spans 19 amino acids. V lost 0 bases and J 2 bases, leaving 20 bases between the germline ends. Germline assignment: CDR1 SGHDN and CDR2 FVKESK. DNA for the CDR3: TGTGCCAGCAGCCAAGACTGGCAGACAGGAGAAGTACCCTACAATGAGCAGTTCTTC. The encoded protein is CASSQDWQTGEVPYNEQFF.

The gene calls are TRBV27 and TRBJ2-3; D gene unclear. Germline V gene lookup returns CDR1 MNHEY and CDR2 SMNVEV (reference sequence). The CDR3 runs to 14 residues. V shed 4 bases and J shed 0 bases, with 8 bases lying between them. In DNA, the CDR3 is TGTGCCAGCAGTTCCGTGGCTAGCACAGATACGCAGTATTTT. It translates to CASSSVASTDTQYF.

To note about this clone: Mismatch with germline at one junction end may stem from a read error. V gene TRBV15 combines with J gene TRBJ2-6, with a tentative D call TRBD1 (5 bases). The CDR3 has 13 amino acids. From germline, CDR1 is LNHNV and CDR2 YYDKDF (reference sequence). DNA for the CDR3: TGTGCCACCAGCCCGGCTGGGGCCAACGGCCTGACTTTC. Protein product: CATSPAGANGLTF.

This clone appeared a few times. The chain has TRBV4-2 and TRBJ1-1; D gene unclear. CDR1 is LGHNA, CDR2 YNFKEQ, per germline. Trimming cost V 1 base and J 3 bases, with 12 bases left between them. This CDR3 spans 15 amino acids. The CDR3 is CASSQAVGLDTEAFF. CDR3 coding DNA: TGTGCCAGCAGCCAAGCGGTGGGTCTAGACACTGAAGCTTTCTTT.

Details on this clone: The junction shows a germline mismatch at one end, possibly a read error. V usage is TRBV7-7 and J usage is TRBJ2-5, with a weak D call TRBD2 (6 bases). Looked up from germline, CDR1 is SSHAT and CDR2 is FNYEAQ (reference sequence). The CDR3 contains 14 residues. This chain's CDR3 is CASSRTAGQETQYF. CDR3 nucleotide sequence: TGTGCTAGCAGCCGCACAGCGGGCCAAGAGACCCAGTACTTC.

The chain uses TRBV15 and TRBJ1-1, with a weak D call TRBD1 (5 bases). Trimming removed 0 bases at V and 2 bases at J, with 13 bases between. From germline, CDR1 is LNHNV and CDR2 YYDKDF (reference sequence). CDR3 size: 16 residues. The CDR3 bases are TGTGCCACCAGCAGAGACTTTCGACAGAGAAACACTGAAGCTTTCTTT. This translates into CATSRDFRQRNTEAFF.

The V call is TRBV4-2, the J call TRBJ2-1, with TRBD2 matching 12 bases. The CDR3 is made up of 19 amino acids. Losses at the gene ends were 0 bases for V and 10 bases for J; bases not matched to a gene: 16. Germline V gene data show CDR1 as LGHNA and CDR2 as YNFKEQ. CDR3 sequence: CASSQDRSPLAGGPREQFF. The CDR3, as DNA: TGTGCCAGCAGCCAAGATCGTTCCCCCCTAGCGGGAGGGCCTAGAGAGCAGTTCTTC.

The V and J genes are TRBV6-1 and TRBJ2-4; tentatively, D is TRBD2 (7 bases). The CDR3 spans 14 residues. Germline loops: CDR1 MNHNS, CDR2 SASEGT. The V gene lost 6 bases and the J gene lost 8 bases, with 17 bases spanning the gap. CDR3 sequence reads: CASRTQQGRDIQYF. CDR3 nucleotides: TGTGCCAGCAGAACCCAGCAGGGGAGGGACATTCAGTACTTC.

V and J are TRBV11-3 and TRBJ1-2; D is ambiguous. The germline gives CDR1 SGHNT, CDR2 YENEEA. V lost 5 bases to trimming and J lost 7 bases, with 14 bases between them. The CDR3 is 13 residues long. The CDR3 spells CASSTAARGGYTF. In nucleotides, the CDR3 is TGTGCCAGCAGCACGGCGGCGCGCGGTGGCTACACCTTC.

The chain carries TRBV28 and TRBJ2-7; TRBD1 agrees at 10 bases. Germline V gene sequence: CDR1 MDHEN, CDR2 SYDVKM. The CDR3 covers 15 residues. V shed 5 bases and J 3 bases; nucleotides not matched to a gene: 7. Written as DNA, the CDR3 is TGTGCCAGCAGTCAACCCGGACAGGGGGTCTACGAGCAGTACTTC. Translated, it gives CASSQPGQGVYEQYF.

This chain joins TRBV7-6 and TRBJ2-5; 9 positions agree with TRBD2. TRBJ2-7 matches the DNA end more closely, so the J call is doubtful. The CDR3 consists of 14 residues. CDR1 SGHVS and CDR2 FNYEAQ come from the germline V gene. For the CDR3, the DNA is TGTGCCAGCAGCGAGGGACTAGCCCCTTTCGAGCAGTACTTC. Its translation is CASSEGLAPFEQYF.

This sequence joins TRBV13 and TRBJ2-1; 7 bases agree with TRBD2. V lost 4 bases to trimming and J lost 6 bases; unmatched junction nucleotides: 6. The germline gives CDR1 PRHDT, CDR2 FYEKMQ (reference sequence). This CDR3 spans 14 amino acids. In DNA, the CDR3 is TGTGCCAGCAGCTCGCTAGCGGAAACCAATGAGCAGTTCTTC. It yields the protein CASSSLAETNEQFF.

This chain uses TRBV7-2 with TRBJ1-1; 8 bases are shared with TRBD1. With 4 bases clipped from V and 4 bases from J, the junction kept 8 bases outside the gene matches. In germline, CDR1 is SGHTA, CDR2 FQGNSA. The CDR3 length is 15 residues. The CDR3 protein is CASSSRTGMGTEAFF. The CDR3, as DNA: TGTGCCAGCAGCTCAAGGACAGGGATGGGCACTGAAGCTTTCTTT.